This TCR beta chain is drawn from a study of metastatic and nonmetastatic thyroid tumors. Study background: Across blood and tumor or nodule tissue, repertoires from malignant and benign thyroid patients were compared with one another.

Original methodology: The distant-metastasis classifier for papillary thyroid cancer was built from CDR3 differences across clinicopathological groups. TCRdb reanalyzed the PCR reads via MiXCR. The V and J calls were determined by TCRdb, not by the authors. The sample records about 5,000 clones, roughly 19% being singletons. Thyroid surgery took place with no prior treatment in any patient. This clone appeared many times. Antigen: not known. Study-level results: Significantly higher TCR beta diversity was reportedly seen in malignant thyroid tumors than benign nodules, in blood and tumor.

There are 16 residues in the CDR3. Germline V gene sequence: CDR1 LGHNA, CDR2 YNFKEQ. The ends were cut back, 0 bases at V and 0 bases at J, with 6 bases in the middle. Sequenced material: adjacent normal tissue. The chain recombines TRBV4-2 with TRBJ2-6; D is uncertain. The receptor's source is a male donor with papillary thyroid cancer or a benign thyroid nodule (not recorded which). Some clones in this sample may be carry-over from other donors' samples. The CDR3 is CASSQDTDSGANVLTF. The CDR3 DNA reads as TGTGCCAGCAGCCAAGATACAGACTCTGGGGCCAACGTCCTGACTTTC.